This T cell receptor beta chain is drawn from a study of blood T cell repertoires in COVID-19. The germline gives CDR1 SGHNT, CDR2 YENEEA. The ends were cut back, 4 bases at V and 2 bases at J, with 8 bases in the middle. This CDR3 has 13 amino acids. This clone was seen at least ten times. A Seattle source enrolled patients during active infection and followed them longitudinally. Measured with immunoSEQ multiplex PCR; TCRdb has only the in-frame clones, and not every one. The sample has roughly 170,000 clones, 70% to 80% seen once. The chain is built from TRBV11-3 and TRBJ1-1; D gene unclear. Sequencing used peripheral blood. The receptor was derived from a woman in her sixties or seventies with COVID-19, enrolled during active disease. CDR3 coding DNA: TGTGCCAGCAGCTCCCATCTAAACACTGAAGCTTTCTTT. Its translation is CASSSHLNTEAFF.